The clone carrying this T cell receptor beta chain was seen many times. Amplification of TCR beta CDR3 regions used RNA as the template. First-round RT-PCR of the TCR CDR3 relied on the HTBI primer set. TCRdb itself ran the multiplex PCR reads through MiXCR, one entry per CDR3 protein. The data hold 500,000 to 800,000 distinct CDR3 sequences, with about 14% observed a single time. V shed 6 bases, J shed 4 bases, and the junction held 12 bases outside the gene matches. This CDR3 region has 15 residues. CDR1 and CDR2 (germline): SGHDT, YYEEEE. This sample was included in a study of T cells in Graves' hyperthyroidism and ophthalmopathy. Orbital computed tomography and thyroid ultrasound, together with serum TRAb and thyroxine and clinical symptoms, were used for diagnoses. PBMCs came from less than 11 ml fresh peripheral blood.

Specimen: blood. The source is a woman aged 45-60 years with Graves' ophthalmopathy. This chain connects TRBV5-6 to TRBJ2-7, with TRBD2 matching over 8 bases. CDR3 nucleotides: TGTGCCAGCACCGAAGGTGCGGGAGGTCTGTACGAGCAGTACTTC. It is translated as CASTEGAGGLYEQYF.